This is a list of T cell receptor beta chains from one sample in a study of beta chain features in type 1 diabetes. TCRdb's table, derived via immunoSEQ multiplex PCR, lists solely in-frame clones and lacks some. The top ten clones hold around 1.5% of a sample with 130,000 to 150,000 clones, roughly 7.2% of them seen once. What was sequenced was central memory CD4+ T cells from blood. These receptors were taken from a woman in her 30s in good health. CDR3s include the opening cysteine and the closing phenylalanine or tryptophan. The D gene is left open where the match is weak. Clone size is stated in some rows and not others, as once, few, many or a class when expanded.

len	abundance	v_gene	j_gene	d_gene	CDR3nt	CDR3aa
17	few	TRBV30	TRBJ1-5	TRBD1	TGTGCCTGGAGTGTACGGACAGGGGAATATAGCAATCAGCCCCAGCATTTT	CAWSVRTGEYSNQPQHF
15	.	TRBV30	TRBJ2-5	.	TGTGCCTGGGTCGGAACCACCCTGCAGCGGGAGACCCAGTACTTC	CAWVGTTLQRETQYF
13	few	TRBV27	TRBJ1-1	.	TGTGCCAGCAGTTCCGGGGGGAGGAGGGGAGCTTTCTTT	CASSSGGRRGAFF
15	once	TRBV28	TRBJ1-1	.	TGTGCCAGCAGACTTCCCGGGGGAGGGGTCACTGAAGCTTTCTTT	CASRLPGGGVTEAFF
16	few	TRBV2	TRBJ2-1	TRBD1	TGTGCCAGCAGGGCGGACAGGGGGCGAATGTACAATGAGCAGTTCTTC	CASRADRGRMYNEQFF
15	few	TRBV12-5	TRBJ2-2	TRBD1	TGTGCTAGTGGTCCAGGGGACAGGGAACACGGGGAGCTGTTTTTT	CASGPGDREHGELFF
15	few	TRBV30	TRBJ1-4	.	TGTGCCTGGAGACCACAAGACAGTACTAATGAAAAACTGTTTTTT	CAWRPQDSTNEKLFF
14	.	TRBV30	TRBJ2-1	TRBD2	TGTGCCTGGAGTGCCCTAGCGGGAGATTTAGTTCGGTTCTTC	CAWSALAGDLVRFF
15	.	TRBV5-1	TRBJ2-1	TRBD2	TGCGCCAGCAGCTTGATAGCGGGAGGACCCAATGAGCAGTTCTTC	CASSLIAGGPNEQFF
17	.	TRBV27	TRBJ1-4	TRBD1	TGTGCCAGCAGTAGGGACAGGGGGGATGGGAGTAGAGAAAAACTGTTTTTT	CASSRDRGDGSREKLFF
13	few	TRBV7-3	TRBJ2-3	.	TGTGCCAGCAGCCCCCCGGGCACAGATACGCAGTATTTT	CASSPPGTDTQYF
16	few	TRBV7-4	TRBJ2-7	.	TGTGCCAGCAGCCCCGGACAGAAACAATTTACCTACGAGCAGTACTTC	CASSPGQKQFTYEQYF
15	many	TRBV15	TRBJ2-1	TRBD2	TGTGCCACCAGCAGAGAAGCGGGAGGGTACAATGAGCAGTTCTTC	CATSREAGGYNEQFF
17	few	TRBV7-3	TRBJ2-1	TRBD1	TGTGCCAGCAGCCTTCGCAGGGGACAGGGGGCCTACAATGAGCAGTTCTTC	CASSLRRGQGAYNEQFF
14	few	TRBV18	TRBJ1-5	TRBD1	TGTGCCAGCTCACCGGGACAGGGTAATCAGCCCCAGCATTTT	CASSPGQGNQPQHF
13	few	TRBV28	TRBJ1-1	TRBD1	TGTGCCAGCAGGCGACGACAGGGGGGAGAAGCTTTCTTT	CASRRRQGGEAFF
13	.	TRBV6-5	TRBJ2-3	TRBD2	TGTGCCAGCAGTCGGGCGGGAGGGGGCACGCAGTATTTT	CASSRAGGGTQYF
18	.	TRBV9	TRBJ2-2	.	TGTGCCAGCAGCGGAGGGGGGTTGGGCGGGAGTCGTGCCGGGGAGCTGTTTTTT	CASSGGGLGGSRAGELFF
15	few	TRBV28	TRBJ1-4	.	TGTGCCAGCAGTTTAATTCAGGGCTCTAATGAAAAACTGTTTTTT	CASSLIQGSNEKLFF
15	few	TRBV7-9	TRBJ2-3	.	TGTGCCAGCAGACAGAAGTCGGGGGGCACAGATACGCAGTATTTT	CASRQKSGGTDTQYF
17	.	TRBV21-1	TRBJ2-7	.	TGTGCCAGCAGCCCTTGCCCAGGGCGGGAGCGCTCCTACGAGCAGTACTTC	CASSPCPGRERSYEQYF
12	few	TRBV28	TRBJ2-2	.	TGTGCCGAACAGGGGAACACCGGGGAGCTGTTTTTT	CAEQGNTGELFF
15	few	TRBV5-6	TRBJ2-2	.	TGTGCCAGCAGCTTTGGAGGTCGGAGCACCGGGGAGCTGTTTTTT	CASSFGGRSTGELFF
15	.	TRBV27	TRBJ2-3	TRBD2	TGTGCCAGCAGTTTCAGGGGCGGGAGGCAAGATACGCAGTATTTT	CASSFRGGRQDTQYF
15	.	TRBV7-6	TRBJ2-1	TRBD2	TGTGCCAGCAGCTTCGCTAGCGGCTCCTACAATGAGCAGTTCTTC	CASSFASGSYNEQFF
20	.	TRBV27	TRBJ2-3	TRBD2	TGTGCCAGCAGTTTTGGTCCCTCCTCTTCGGGAGGGGTGTCCACAGATACGCAGTATTTT	CASSFGPSSSGGVSTDTQYF
15	few	TRBV7-9	TRBJ2-1	.	TGTGCCAGCAGCTTAGCGGGCTCGTCCAACAATGAGCAGTTCTTC	CASSLAGSSNNEQFF
13	.	TRBV5-1	TRBJ2-3	TRBD1	TGCGCCAGCACAACAGGGGGCGAAGATACGCAGTATTTT	CASTTGGEDTQYF
15	.	TRBV7-6	TRBJ2-2	TRBD2	TGTGCCAGCCGAAGACTAGCGGGAGTTAGCGGGGAGCTGTTTTTT	CASRRLAGVSGELFF
14	few	TRBV5-1	TRBJ1-1	.	TGCGCCAGCAGCTTAGACGGGATGAACACTGAAGCTTTCTTT	CASSLDGMNTEAFF
13	.	TRBV5-1	TRBJ1-2	.	TGCGCCAGCAGCCGAGGACTGGGATATGGCTACACCTTC	CASSRGLGYGYTF
13	.	TRBV5-4	TRBJ2-2	.	TGTGCCAGCAGCTTGGAACTCTACGGGGAGCTGTTTTTT	CASSLELYGELFF
15	few	TRBV9	TRBJ2-3	.	TGTGCCAGCAGCGTAGACTCTGGCGGGACAGATACGCAGTATTTT	CASSVDSGGTDTQYF
13	many	TRBV7-2	TRBJ2-2	.	TGTGCCAGCAGCTTAGCGAGGGCCGGGGAGCTGTTTTTT	CASSLARAGELFF
13	many	TRBV11-2	TRBJ2-1	.	TGTGCCAGCAGCTTAGGGGGCCTAAACTGGGAGTTCTTC	CASSLGGLNWEFF
14	.	TRBV29-1	TRBJ2-1	TRBD2	TGCAGCGTATCAGCGGGAGGAGGGGACAATGAGCAGTTCTTC	CSVSAGGGDNEQFF
14	.	TRBV7-2	TRBJ1-3	TRBD1	TGTGCCAGCAGCTTGGACAGGGTCGGAAACACCATATATTTT	CASSLDRVGNTIYF
14	many	TRBV18	TRBJ2-7	TRBD2	TGTGCCAGCTCCTCGGGAGGTGGGGACTACGAGCAGTACTTC	CASSSGGGDYEQYF
14	.	TRBV2	TRBJ2-7	TRBD1	TGTGCCAGCAGCACACAGGGGTCCTCCTACGAGCAGTACTTC	CASSTQGSSYEQYF
18	.	TRBV15	TRBJ2-3	TRBD1	TGTGCCACCAGCTCCCCCAGGGAGGGACAGGGGTCCACAGATACGCAGTATTTT	CATSSPREGQGSTDTQYF
11	many	TRBV29-1	TRBJ2-5	.	TGCAGCGTTGAAGTACACGAGACCCAGTACTTC	CSVEVHETQYF
13	.	TRBV7-2	TRBJ2-5	.	TGTGCCAGCAGCTCCGGGTACCAAGAGACCCAGTACTTC	CASSSGYQETQYF
14	.	TRBV9	TRBJ2-7	TRBD2	TGTGCCAGCAGCTTGCGGACTAGCGGAAGCGAGCAGTACTTC	CASSLRTSGSEQYF
15	few	TRBV5-1	TRBJ2-3	TRBD2	TGCGCCAGCAGCTTGATGGGCGGGAGGGAGGATACGCAGTATTTT	CASSLMGGREDTQYF
15	few	TRBV5-4	TRBJ1-1	.	TGTGCCAGCAGCTTACGGGCGGGGCGGGGGACTGAAGCTTTCTTT	CASSLRAGRGTEAFF
15	few	TRBV7-2	TRBJ2-4	TRBD2	TGTGCCAGCAGTTGGCTAGCGGGAACCAAAAACATTCAGTACTTC	CASSWLAGTKNIQYF
15	few	TRBV7-8	TRBJ1-2	.	TGTGCCAGCAGCTTAGTACGGCAGGCAAACTATGGCTACACCTTC	CASSLVRQANYGYTF
14	few	TRBV30	TRBJ1-5	.	TGTGCCTACCAAAAAAGCGATAGCAATCAGCCCCAGCATTTT	CAYQKSDSNQPQHF
15	.	TRBV7-2	TRBJ2-5	TRBD2	TGTGCCAGCAGCTTAGGTTCTGGCGGGGGAGGGACCCAGTACTTC	CASSLGSGGGGTQYF
14	few	TRBV28	TRBJ1-1	.	TGTGCCAGCTCGATTATAGGAAGGGGCACTGAAGCTTTCTTT	CASSIIGRGTEAFF
15	.	TRBV30	TRBJ2-5	TRBD1	TGTGCCTGGAGTGTAAACCCAGGGGGCGGGGAGACCCAGTACTTC	CAWSVNPGGGETQYF
14	few	TRBV4-3	TRBJ1-1	TRBD1	TGCGCCAGCAGCCCGGGACAGATGAACACTGAAGCTTTCTTT	CASSPGQMNTEAFF
15	.	TRBV29-1	TRBJ2-3	TRBD1	TGCAGCGTTGATCGGTGGGACAGTTCCACAGATACGCAGTATTTT	CSVDRWDSSTDTQYF
15	many	TRBV7-3	TRBJ1-2	TRBD1	TGTGCCAGCAGCTTTCAAGGGGGCACGAACTATGGCTACACCTTC	CASSFQGGTNYGYTF